This paragraph covers one TCR beta chain sequence. Trimming removed 0 bases at V and 5 bases at J, with 14 bases between. Germline V gives CDR1 SGHTS, CDR2 YDEGEE. This CDR3 region has 15 residues. Each replicate PCR on the sorted subsets used approximately 200 ng DNA (around 30,000 T cell genomes). The table came from immunoSEQ multiplex PCR; TCRdb's copy has only in-frame clones and leaves some out. This table holds roughly 1,800,000 clones, about 95% found once. This sample was taken from a study of shared clonotypes between healthy human individuals. Naive CD8 cells lacked CD45RO and underwent positive selection for CCR7, leaving out terminally differentiated effector memory CD45RA+ cells.

The TCR was taken from a man younger than 35 in good health. Sequenced material: naive CD8+ T cells sorted from blood. The V gene is TRBV5-8, the J gene TRBJ2-5, with D unclear. The CDR3 sequence: CASSLGQAIQETQYF. The CDR3 DNA reads as TGTGCCAGCAGCTTGGGCCAGGCCATCCAGGAGACCCAGTACTTC.